Sequencing of this T cell receptor (beta chain) was carried out in a study of PD-L1 blockade in urothelial cancer. Across the study: Timepoints chosen for blood analysis were 3 weeks (second dose) and 6 weeks after treatment start.

Pretreatment sampling and on-treatment sampling together yielded between 1 and 8 samples for each patient. This table comes from immunoSEQ multiplex PCR, and its TCRdb copy is limited to in-frame clones, with some not included. This sample has roughly 40,000 clones; about four fifths occur once, and the top ten carry about 16%. This sample comprised PBMCs, obtained around atezolizumab (anti-PD-L1) treatment. This clonotype was sampled from a man aged 60 to 69 with urothelial cancer.

This chain's CDR3 is CASSPMTGNTEAFF. CDR3 bases: TGTGCCAGCAGCCCAATGACAGGGAACACTGAAGCTTTCTTT. The rearrangement joins TRBV5-6 to TRBJ1-1; D might be TRBD1 (6 bases). V was clipped by 4 bases and J by 1 base, with 11 bases between them. The CDR3 is 14 amino acids. Germline V gene data show CDR1 as SGHDT and CDR2 as YYEEEE.